This is a list of T cell receptor beta chains from one sample in a study of response to subunit inactivated influenza vaccine. TCRdb re-derived calls from the RT-PCR reads in MiXCR, one entry per CDR3 protein. The sample lists over 150,000 distinct CDR3 sequences, about a tenth occurring once. Sequencing was performed on non-naive T cells sorted from PBMCs, taken on the day of vaccination. The receptors here all came from a man aged 50 to 59 who received an inactivated influenza vaccine. Each CDR3 is given with its conserved first and last residue. Each record gives: clone size, J gene, V gene, D gene, CDR3 DNA, CDR3 protein. The D gene is left open where the match is weak. A clone size is listed for some rows: how often the clone was seen (once, few, many), or a class if it is expanded.

many	TRBJ1-5	TRBV7-2	.	TGTGCCAGCAGCGCCAAGCCCAATCAGCCCCAGCATTTT	CASSAKPNQPQHF
many	TRBJ1-1	TRBV28	TRBD1	TGTGCCAGCAACCCAGGGGGGTTGAACACTGAAGCTTTCTTT	CASNPGGLNTEAFF
.	TRBJ2-2	TRBV6-1	TRBD1	TGTGCCAGTAAAGACCAGGACAGGGTAACCGGGGAGCTGTTTTTT	CASKDQDRVTGELFF
.	TRBJ2-7	TRBV6-2/TRBV6-3	.	TGTGCCAGCACTACCTCGCCCCACTACGAGCAGTACTTC	CASTTSPHYEQYF
many	TRBJ1-2	TRBV18	.	TGTGCCAGCTCACCACAGGGGATTAACTATGGCTACACCTTC	CASSPQGINYGYTF
.	TRBJ2-3	TRBV20-1	.	TGCAGTGCTAGGGGGTTTAAGCGAGGAAACACAGATACGCAGTATTTT	CSARGFKRGNTDTQYF
few	TRBJ2-7	TRBV14	TRBD1	TGTGCCAGCAGCCAGCGACAGGGGATCAGGTACGAGCAGTACTTC	CASSQRQGIRYEQYF
few	TRBJ2-7	TRBV20-1	.	TGCAGTGCTAGAGATCTCGCAGGGGGGACCTACGAGCAGTACTTC	CSARDLAGGTYEQYF
few	TRBJ1-4	TRBV6-5	.	TGTGCCAGCAGTTACTGGGGCCTTAATGAAAAACTGTTTTTT	CASSYWGLNEKLFF
.	TRBJ2-7	TRBV20-1	.	TGCAGTGCTAGAGGTTACTCCGGGGCCCCCTACGAGCAGTACTTC	CSARGYSGAPYEQYF
few	TRBJ2-1	TRBV18	TRBD1	TGTGCCAGCTCACCGGGTACGGGACAGGGGGCTTCCTACAATGAGCAGTTCTTC	CASSPGTGQGASYNEQFF
.	TRBJ1-6	TRBV6-5	.	TGTGCCAGCAGTTACACTGGGACCGGTTCACCCCTCCACTTT	CASSYTGTGSPLHF
few	TRBJ2-1	TRBV21-1	.	TGTGCCAGCAGCCGGGGCCTACCGGGAGGGTGCTCCTACAATGAGCAGTTCTTC	CASSRGLPGGCSYNEQFF
many	TRBJ1-3	TRBV7-9	.	TGTGCCAGCAGCTTACAGGGAAAACCACTCTCTGGAAACACCATATATTTT	CASSLQGKPLSGNTIYF
many	TRBJ1-5	TRBV7-2	.	TGTGCCAGCAGCTTAGTTCCCTCGCCTCAGCCCCAGCATTTT	CASSLVPSPQPQHF
few	TRBJ2-5	TRBV9	.	TGTGCCAGCAGCGTAGGGGTCCATGGTACCGTGCATGGCGAGACCCAGTACTTC	CASSVGVHGTVHGETQYF
few	TRBJ1-2	TRBV6-1	.	TGTGCCAGCACATCGAGGGGTCGGGGCGGCTACACCTTC	CASTSRGRGGYTF
.	TRBJ2-7	TRBV6-5	TRBD2	TGTGCCAGCAGTTACCTGGCTAGCGGGGGGAACGAGCAGTACTTC	CASSYLASGGNEQYF
many	TRBJ1-2	TRBV5-1	.	TGCGCCAGCAGCTTGGGCCGGAGCTCTAACTATGGCTACACCTTC	CASSLGRSSNYGYTF
.	TRBJ2-5	TRBV4-1	.	TGCGCCAGCAGCCAAGACGTACAGGGGCGGGGGACCCAGTACTTC	CASSQDVQGRGTQYF
many	TRBJ2-1	TRBV29-1	.	TGCAGCGTTGAGTGGCCAGTCGATGAGCAGTTCTTC	CSVEWPVDEQFF
many	TRBJ2-7	TRBV11-2	.	TGTGCCAGCAGCTTATCAAACGGGCACGAGCAGTACTTC	CASSLSNGHEQYF
few	TRBJ2-3	TRBV10-3	TRBD2	TGTGCCATCAGTGACCGGGAGGGGAGCACAGATACGCAGTATTTT	CAISDREGSTDTQYF
few	TRBJ1-4	TRBV28	.	TGTGCCAGCAGTTTGAAGCGTGAAAAACTGTTTTTT	CASSLKREKLFF
many	TRBJ1-5	TRBV4-3	.	TGCGCCAGCAGCCAAGACGGGCTGGGCAATCAGCCCCAGCATTTT	CASSQDGLGNQPQHF
.	TRBJ2-7	TRBV11-1	TRBD1	TGTGCCAGCAGGCCTGGACAGGGTTTTGGCGAGCAGTACTTC	CASRPGQGFGEQYF
few	TRBJ1-2	TRBV4-2	TRBD1	TGTGCCAGCAGCCAAGTAATCAAGGACAGGGGGCCAGATGGCTACACCTTC	CASSQVIKDRGPDGYTF
many	TRBJ1-4	TRBV4-3	.	TGCGCCAGCAGCCAAGATTCTGGTGAAAAACTGTTTTTT	CASSQDSGEKLFF
few	TRBJ2-1	TRBV7-2	.	TGTGCCAGCAGCTTGGGGCCCAAGGATGAGCAGTTCTTC	CASSLGPKDEQFF
.	TRBJ2-7	TRBV27	TRBD2	TGTGCCAGCAGTTTAAGACTAGCGGGTTCATCCTACGAGCAGTACTTC	CASSLRLAGSSYEQYF
many	TRBJ2-1	TRBV18	.	TGTGCCAGCTCACCACCTTACGATTACAATGAGCAGTTCTTC	CASSPPYDYNEQFF
many	TRBJ2-7	TRBV24-1	.	TGTGCCACCAGTGATTCAGTTACATACTACGAGCAGTACTTC	CATSDSVTYYEQYF
.	TRBJ2-1	TRBV11-2	TRBD2	TGTGCCAGCAGTAGCAGGGGACTAGCGGGAGGCCCAATGAGCTCCTACAATGAGCAGTTCTTC	CASSSRGLAGGPMSSYNEQFF
few	TRBJ2-7	TRBV3-1	.	TGTGCCAGCAGCCTTCATGGCAACCTCTACGAGCAGTACTTC	CASSLHGNLYEQYF
few	TRBJ1-2	TRBV13	TRBD1	TGTGCCAGCAGCCGGGGACAGGGGGATGGCTACACCTTC	CASSRGQGDGYTF
many	TRBJ2-1	TRBV6-2/TRBV6-3	.	TGTGCCAGCAGCCTCGCCCCGCCGGTTTTCGATGAGCAGTTCTTC	CASSLAPPVFDEQFF
few	TRBJ1-2	TRBV3-1	.	TGTGCCAGCAGTCCCCCAGGTTATGGCTACACCTTC	CASSPPGYGYTF
.	TRBJ1-6	TRBV6-1	.	TGTGCCAGCAGTGTATATACAGAGGATAATTCACCCCTCCACTTT	CASSVYTEDNSPLHF
many	TRBJ2-3	TRBV7-8	TRBD2	TGTGCCAGCAGCCAAAGGCATCGTCTAGCGGGGGACTTTCAGTATTTT	CASSQRHRLAGDFQYF
few	TRBJ1-2	TRBV13	.	TGTGCCAGCAGCTCTCTAAGGGACGGAGCCTATGGCTACACCTTC	CASSSLRDGAYGYTF
.	TRBJ2-3	TRBV11-1	.	TGTGCCAGCAGCAACGGACGGGGGGCGGATACGCAGTATTTT	CASSNGRGADTQYF